This T cell receptor (beta chain) was sequenced for a study of blood T cell repertoires in COVID-19. The CDR3 loop spans 17 amino acids. CDR1 is SGHTA and CDR2 is FQGNSA in the germline V gene. V lost 4 bases, J lost 0 bases, and 13 bases lay in between. Participants were aged roughly 18 to 90 years, lived in roughly 23 US areas, and enrolled virtually. Profiling relied on immunoSEQ multiplex PCR, and the TCRdb table lists in-frame clones only, not all of them. The sample comprises some 250,000 clones, roughly 93% of which are singletons, and 2.3% rests with the top ten. The TCR originated in a woman aged 40 to 50 with acute COVID-19. The V gene is TRBV7-2, the J gene TRBJ1-6; D unclear. Sequenced material: PBMCs or T cells enriched from blood (not recorded which). The CDR3 DNA follows: TGTGCCAGCAGCTCGTCCTCCTTGTTCTCCTATAATTCACCCCTCCACTTT. It yields the protein CASSSSSLFSYNSPLHF.